This entry is about one T cell receptor beta chain. Amplification targeted TCR beta CDR3 regions from RNA transcripts. A first-round RT-PCR of the TCR CDR3 used the HTBI primer set. TCRdb recomputed calls from the multiplex PCR reads with MiXCR, one row per CDR3 protein. The sample consists of around 600,000 distinct CDR3 sequences, 12% to 15% of them appearing once. This entry is derived from a study of T cells in Graves' hyperthyroidism and ophthalmopathy. This CDR3 is built from 18 residues. Deletions cut 0 bases from V and 4 bases from J, with 18 bases between. In germline, CDR1 is SGHVS, CDR2 FNYEAQ.

The sequencing input was blood. The receptor comes from a woman between 18 and 30 years old with Graves' ophthalmopathy. The rearrangement joins TRBV7-6 to TRBJ1-4; D is perhaps TRBD1 (5 bases). The CDR3 DNA reads as TGTGCCAGCAGCTTAGCGCTGGTTAAGGGACTACTTAATGAAAAACTGTTTTTT. Its translation is CASSLALVKGLLNEKLFF.